The T cell receptor beta chain under discussion was sequenced for a study of tumor and adjacent non-tumor tissue in lung cancer. Overall study context: There were some 11 adenocarcinoma, 2 squamous cell carcinoma and 1 small cell lung cancer cases. Overall study findings and caveats: Tumor TCR diversity, when higher, was linked to shorter survival. Tumor repertoires had a smaller top 100 clone share than normal lung. TCR diversity was significantly greater in tumor than normal lung tissue.

A modified ARM-PCR protocol with three rounds of nested PCR amplified TCRbeta. TCRdb processed the multiplex PCR reads anew with MiXCR; each CDR3 protein has one entry. This sample has roughly 93,000 distinct CDR3 sequences, with 67% found just once. Note on this clonotype: What it binds is unknown. Compared with germline, one end of the junction differs, possibly owing to a read error.

This CDR3 comprises 13 residues. Per germline, CDR1 SGHNT and CDR2 YENEEA. No cell sorting was done before RNA was extracted from the tissue. This TCR came from a man in his sixties with non-small cell lung cancer. This rearrangement joins TRBV11-3 to TRBJ1-2, with TRBD1 as a possible D gene (5 bases). The sample was lung tumor tissue. The CDR3 DNA sequence: TGTGCCAGCAGCCCGAAAGGGGCCTATGGTTACACCTTC. This sequence encodes CASSPKGAYGYTF.